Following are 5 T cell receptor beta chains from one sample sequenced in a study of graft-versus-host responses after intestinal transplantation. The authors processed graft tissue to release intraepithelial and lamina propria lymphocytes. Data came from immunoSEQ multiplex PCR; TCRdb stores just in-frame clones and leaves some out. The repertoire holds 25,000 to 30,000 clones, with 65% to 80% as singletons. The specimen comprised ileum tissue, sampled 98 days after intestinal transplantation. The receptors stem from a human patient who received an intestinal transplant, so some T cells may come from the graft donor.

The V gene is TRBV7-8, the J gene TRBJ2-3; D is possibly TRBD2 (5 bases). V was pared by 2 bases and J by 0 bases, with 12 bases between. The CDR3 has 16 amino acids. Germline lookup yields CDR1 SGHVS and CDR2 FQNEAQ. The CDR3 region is CASSLIPGLSTDTQYF. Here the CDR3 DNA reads TGTGCCAGCAGCTTAATCCCCGGACTTAGCACAGATACGCAGTATTTT.

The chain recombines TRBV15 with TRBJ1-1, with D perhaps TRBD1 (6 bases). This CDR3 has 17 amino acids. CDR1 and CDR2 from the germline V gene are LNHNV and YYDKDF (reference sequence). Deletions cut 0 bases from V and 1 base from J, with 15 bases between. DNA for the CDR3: TGTGCCACCAGCAGAGACGCCGGGGGCTACCAGAACACTGAAGCTTTCTTT. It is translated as CATSRDAGGYQNTEAFF.

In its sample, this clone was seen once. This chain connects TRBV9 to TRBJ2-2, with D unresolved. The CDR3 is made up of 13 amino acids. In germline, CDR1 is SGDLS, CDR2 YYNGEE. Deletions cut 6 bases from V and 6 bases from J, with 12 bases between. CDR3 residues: CASTPTGPGELFF. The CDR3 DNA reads TGTGCCAGCACCCCCACGGGCCCCGGGGAGCTGTTTTTT.

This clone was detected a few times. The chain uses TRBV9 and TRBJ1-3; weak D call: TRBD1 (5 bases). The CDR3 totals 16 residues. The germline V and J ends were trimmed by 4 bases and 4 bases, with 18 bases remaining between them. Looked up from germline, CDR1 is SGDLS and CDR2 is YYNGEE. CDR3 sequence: CASSLRSGVGGNTIYF. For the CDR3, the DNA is TGTGCCAGCAGCCTCCGCTCGGGGGTGGGAGGAAACACCATATATTTT.

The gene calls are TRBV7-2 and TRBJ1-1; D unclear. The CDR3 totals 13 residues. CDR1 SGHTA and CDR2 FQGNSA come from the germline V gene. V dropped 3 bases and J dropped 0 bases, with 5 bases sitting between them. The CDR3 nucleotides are TGTGCCAGCAGCTTTGGGCTGAACACTGAAGCTTTCTTT. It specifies CASSFGLNTEAFF.